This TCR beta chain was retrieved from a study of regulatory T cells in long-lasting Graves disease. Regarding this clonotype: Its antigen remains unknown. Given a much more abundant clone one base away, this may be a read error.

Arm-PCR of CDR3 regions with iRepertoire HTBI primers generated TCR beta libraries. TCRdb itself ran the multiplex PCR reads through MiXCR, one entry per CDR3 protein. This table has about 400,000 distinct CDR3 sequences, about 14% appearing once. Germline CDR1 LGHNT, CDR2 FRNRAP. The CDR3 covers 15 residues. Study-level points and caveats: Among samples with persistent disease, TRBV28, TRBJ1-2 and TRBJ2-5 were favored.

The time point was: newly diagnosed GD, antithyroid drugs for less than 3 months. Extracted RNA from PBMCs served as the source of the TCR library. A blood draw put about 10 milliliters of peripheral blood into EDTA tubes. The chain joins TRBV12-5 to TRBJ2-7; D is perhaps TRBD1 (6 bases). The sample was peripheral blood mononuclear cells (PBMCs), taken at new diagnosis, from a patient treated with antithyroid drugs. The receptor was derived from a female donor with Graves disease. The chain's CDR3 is CASGSTGTLTYEQCF. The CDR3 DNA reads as TGTGCTAGTGGTTCCACCGGGACACTGACCTACGAGCAGTGCTTC.